Listed here is a single T cell receptor (beta chain). Its antigen is not identified. Noted time point: after dendritic cell vaccination, including at tumor progression/relapse. These data are taken from a study of glioma-infiltrating T cells after dendritic cell vaccination. Findings and limits, study-wide: Higher pretreatment TIL content predicted longer progression-free time and survival. Higher TCR clonality did not directly relate to longer survival.

Input was about 2 ug genomic DNA, or all available if less. The PCR used 60 V beta and 13 J beta primers. The data were produced by immunoSEQ multiplex PCR, yet TCRdb's version contains in-frame clones alone and is incomplete. The sample has 85,000 or so clones; 85% are singletons. The input for sequencing was blood, taken after dendritic cell vaccination. This receptor was obtained from a human donor with glioblastoma.

The CDR3 DNA is TGTGCCAGTAACAGGGTTTCTAATGAAAAACTGTTTTTT. Translated, it gives CASNRVSNEKLFF. The gene calls are TRBV2 and TRBJ1-4; D may be TRBD1 (6 bases). The V end lost 9 bases, the J end lost 3 bases, and 11 bases lay between the germline ends. This CDR3 is 13 amino acids long. Germline V lookup: CDR1 SNHLY, CDR2 FYNNEI.